The source of this T cell receptor beta chain is a study of blood T cell repertoires in COVID-19. In the study overall: The analysed material was cDNA or gDNA that came from T cells, B-cell-depleted T cells, or PBMCs.

This CDR3 spans 17 amino acids. Germline V lookup: CDR1 SGDLS, CDR2 YYNGEE. The germline V and J ends were trimmed by 0 bases and 0 bases, with 12 bases remaining between them. How the authors handled the data: Researchers report that nucleated cell counts were estimated from reference gene primer amplification. Profiled with immunoSEQ multiplex PCR; TCRdb holds only in-frame clones, not every one. V and J calls and clone size are given by that table; D and trimming were obtained from the DNA. The data show more than 300,000 clones, about 92% seen once. Adults between about 18 and 89 years of age took part from approximately 24 US areas.

The specimen was PBMCs or T cells enriched from blood (not recorded which). The gene calls are TRBV9 and TRBJ2-2, with D perhaps TRBD2 (6 bases). The clonotype comes from a woman aged 25-40 years who had recovered from COVID-19. The DNA for the CDR3 is TGTGCCAGCAGCGTAGCCCTTAGCGGAGCGAACACCGGGGAGCTGTTTTTT. Translating it yields CASSVALSGANTGELFF. The full variable domain, with the rest looked up from reference TRBV9 and TRBJ2-2, is DSGVTQTPKHLITATGQRVTLRCSPRSGDLSVYWYQQSLDQGLQFLIQYYNGEERAKGNILERFSAQQFPDLHSELNLSSLELGDSALYFCASSVALSGANTGELFFGEGSRLTVL.